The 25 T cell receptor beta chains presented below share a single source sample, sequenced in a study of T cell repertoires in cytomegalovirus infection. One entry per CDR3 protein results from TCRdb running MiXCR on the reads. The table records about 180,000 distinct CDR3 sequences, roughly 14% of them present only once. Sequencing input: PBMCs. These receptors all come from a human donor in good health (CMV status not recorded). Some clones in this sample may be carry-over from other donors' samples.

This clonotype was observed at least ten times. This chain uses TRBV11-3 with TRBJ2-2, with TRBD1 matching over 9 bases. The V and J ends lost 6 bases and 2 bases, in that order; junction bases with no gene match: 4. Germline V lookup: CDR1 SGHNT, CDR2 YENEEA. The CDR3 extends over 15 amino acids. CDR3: CASSKDRGNTGELFF. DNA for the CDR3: TGTGCCAGCAGTAAGGACAGGGGAAACACCGGGGAGCTGTTTTTT.

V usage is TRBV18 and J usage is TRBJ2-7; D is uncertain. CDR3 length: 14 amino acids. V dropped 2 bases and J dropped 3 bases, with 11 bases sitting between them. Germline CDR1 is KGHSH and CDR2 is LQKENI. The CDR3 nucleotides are TGTGCCAGCTCACCAGGAAGTCTCCACTACGAGCAGTACTTC. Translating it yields CASSPGSLHYEQYF.

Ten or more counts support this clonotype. CDR3: CASSWIVGLSGNTIYF. The CDR3 DNA follows: TGTGCCAGCAGCTGGATTGTTGGACTCTCTGGAAACACCATATATTTT. The rearrangement links TRBV7-9 to TRBJ1-3; the D is unclear. V was clipped by 4 bases and J by 0 bases, with 13 bases between them. There are 16 residues in the CDR3. The germline gives CDR1 SEHNR, CDR2 FQNEAQ (reference sequence).

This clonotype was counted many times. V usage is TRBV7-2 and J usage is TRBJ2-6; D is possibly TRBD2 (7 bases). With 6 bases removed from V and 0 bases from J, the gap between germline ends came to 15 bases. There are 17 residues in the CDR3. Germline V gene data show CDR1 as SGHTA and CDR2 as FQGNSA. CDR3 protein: CASRGGAQSSGANVLTF. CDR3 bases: TGTGCCAGCAGGGGGGGGGCACAAAGCTCTGGGGCCAACGTCCTGACTTTC.

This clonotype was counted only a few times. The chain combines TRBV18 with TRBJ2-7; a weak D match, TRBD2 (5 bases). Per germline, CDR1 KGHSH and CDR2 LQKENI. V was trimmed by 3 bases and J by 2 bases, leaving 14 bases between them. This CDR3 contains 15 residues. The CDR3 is CASSPFIDGTYEQYF. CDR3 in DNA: TGTGCCAGCTCACCCTTTATAGACGGGACCTACGAGCAGTACTTC.

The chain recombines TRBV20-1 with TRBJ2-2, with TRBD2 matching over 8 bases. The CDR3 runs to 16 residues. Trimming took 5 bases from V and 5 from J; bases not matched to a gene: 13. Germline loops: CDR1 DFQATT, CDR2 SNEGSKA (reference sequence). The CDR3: CSARTSPGGGTGELFF. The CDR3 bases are TGCAGTGCTCGGACTAGCCCGGGAGGTGGTACCGGGGAGCTGTTTTTT.

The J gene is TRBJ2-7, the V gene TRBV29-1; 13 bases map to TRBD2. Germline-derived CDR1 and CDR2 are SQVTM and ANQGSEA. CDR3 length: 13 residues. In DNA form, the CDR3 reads TGCAGTGGGAGGACTAGCGGGAGTGGCGAGCAGTACTTC. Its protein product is CSGRTSGSGEQYF.

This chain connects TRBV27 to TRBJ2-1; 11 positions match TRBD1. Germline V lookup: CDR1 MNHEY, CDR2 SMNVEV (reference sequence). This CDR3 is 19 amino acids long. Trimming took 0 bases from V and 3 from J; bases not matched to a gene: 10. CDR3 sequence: CASSLSAPGQGANYNEQFF. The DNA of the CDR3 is TGTGCCAGCAGTTTATCCGCGCCTGGACAGGGGGCTAACTACAATGAGCAGTTCTTC.

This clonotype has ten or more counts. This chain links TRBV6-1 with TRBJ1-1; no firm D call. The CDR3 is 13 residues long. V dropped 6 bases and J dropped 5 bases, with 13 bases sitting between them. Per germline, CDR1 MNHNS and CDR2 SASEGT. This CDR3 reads CASSSWEVTEAFF. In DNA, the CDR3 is TGTGCCAGCAGCTCATGGGAGGTTACTGAAGCTTTCTTT.

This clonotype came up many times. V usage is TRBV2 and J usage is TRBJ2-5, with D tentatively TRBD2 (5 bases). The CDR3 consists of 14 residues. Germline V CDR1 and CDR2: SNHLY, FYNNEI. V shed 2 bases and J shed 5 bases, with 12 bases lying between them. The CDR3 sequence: CASSERGGAETQYF. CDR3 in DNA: TGTGCCAGCAGTGAACGGGGTGGCGCGGAGACCCAGTACTTC. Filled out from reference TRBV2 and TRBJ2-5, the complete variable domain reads EPEVTQTPSHQVTQMGQEVILRCVPISNHLYFYWYRQILGQKVEFLVSFYNNEISEKSEIFDDQFSVERPDGSNFTLKIRSTKLEDSAMYFCASSERGGAETQYFGPGTRLLVL.

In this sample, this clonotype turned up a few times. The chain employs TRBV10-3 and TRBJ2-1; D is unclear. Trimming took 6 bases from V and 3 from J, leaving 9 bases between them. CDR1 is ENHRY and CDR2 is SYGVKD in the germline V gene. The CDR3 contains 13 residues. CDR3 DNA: TGTGCCATCAGCGCCGACGGCTACAATGAGCAGTTCTTC. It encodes CAISADGYNEQFF.

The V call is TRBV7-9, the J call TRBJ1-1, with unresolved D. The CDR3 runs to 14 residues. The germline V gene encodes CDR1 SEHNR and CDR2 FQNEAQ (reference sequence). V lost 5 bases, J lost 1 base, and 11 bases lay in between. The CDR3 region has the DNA TGTGCCAGCAGCACCCGACTGAGGAACACTGAAGCTTTCTTT. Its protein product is CASSTRLRNTEAFF.

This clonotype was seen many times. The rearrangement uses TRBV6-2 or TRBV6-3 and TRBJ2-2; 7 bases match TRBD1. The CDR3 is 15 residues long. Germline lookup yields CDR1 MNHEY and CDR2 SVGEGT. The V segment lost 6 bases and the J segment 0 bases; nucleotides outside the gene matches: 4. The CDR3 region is CASRRGQTNTGELFF. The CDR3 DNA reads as TGTGCCAGCAGACGGGGACAGACGAACACCGGGGAGCTGTTTTTT.

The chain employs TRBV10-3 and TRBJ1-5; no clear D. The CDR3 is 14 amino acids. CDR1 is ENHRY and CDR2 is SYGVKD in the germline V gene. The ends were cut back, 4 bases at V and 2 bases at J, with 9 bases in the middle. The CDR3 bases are TGTGCCATCAGTGCCGGATCAGGCAATCAGCCCCAGCATTTT. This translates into CAISAGSGNQPQHF.

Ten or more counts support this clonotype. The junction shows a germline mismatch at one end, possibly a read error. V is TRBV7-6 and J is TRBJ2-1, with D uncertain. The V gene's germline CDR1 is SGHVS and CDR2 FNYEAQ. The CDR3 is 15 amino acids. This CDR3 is CASSPLGSSYNEQFF. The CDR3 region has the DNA TGTGCTAGCAGCCCCCTAGGTAGCTCCTACAATGAGCAGTTCTTC.

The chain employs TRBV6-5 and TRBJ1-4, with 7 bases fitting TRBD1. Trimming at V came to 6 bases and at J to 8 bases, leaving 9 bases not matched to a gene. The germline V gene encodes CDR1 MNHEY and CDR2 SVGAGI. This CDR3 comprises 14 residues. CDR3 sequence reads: CASSPGTVTEKLFF. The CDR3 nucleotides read TGTGCCAGCAGCCCCGGGACAGTCACCGAAAAACTGTTTTTT.

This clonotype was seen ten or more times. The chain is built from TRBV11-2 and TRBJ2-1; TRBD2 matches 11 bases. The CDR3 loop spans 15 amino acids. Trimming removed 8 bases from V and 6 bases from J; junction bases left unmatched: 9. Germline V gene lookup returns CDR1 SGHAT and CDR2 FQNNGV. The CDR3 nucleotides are TGTGCCAGCGGACTCCTAGCGGGGGGATTCAATGAGCAGTTCTTC. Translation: CASGLLAGGFNEQFF.

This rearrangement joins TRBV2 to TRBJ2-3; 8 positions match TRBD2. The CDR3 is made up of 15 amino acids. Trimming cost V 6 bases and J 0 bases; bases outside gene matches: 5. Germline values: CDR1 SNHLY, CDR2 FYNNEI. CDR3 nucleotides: TGTGCCAGCAGCCCATGGACTAGCAGCACAGATACGCAGTATTTT. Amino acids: CASSPWTSSTDTQYF.

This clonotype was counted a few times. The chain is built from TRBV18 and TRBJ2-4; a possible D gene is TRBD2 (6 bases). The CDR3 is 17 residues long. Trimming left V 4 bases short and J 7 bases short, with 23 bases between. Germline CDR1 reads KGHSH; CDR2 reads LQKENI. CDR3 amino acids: CASSLEMVAGLGNIQYF. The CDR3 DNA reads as TGTGCCAGCTCACTCGAAATGGTGGCGGGGCTCGGGAACATTCAGTACTTC.

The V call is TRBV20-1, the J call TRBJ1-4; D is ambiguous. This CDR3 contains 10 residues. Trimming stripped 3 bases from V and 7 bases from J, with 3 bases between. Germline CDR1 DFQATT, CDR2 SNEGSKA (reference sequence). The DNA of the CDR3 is TGCAGTGCTAGGGGTGAAAAACTGTTTTTT. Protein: CSARGEKLFF.

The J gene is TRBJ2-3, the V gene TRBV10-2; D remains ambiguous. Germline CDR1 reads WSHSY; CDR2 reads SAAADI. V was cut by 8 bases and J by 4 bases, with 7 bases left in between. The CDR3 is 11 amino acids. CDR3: CASGPSDTQYF. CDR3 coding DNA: TGCGCCAGCGGACCATCAGATACGCAGTATTTT.

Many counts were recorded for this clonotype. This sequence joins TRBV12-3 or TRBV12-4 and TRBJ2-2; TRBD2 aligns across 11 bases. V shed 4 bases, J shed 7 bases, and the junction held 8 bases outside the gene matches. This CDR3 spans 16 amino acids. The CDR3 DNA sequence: TGTGCCAGCAGTTCCCGTAGCGGGAGGGCCGGCGGGGAGCTGTTTTTT. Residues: CASSSRSGRAGGELFF.

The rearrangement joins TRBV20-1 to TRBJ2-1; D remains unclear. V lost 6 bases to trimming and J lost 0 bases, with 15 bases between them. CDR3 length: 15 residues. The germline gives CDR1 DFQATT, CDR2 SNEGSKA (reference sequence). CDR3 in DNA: TGCAGTGCGCCGTCAACGGAGAGCTCCTACAATGAGCAGTTCTTC. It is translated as CSAPSTESSYNEQFF.

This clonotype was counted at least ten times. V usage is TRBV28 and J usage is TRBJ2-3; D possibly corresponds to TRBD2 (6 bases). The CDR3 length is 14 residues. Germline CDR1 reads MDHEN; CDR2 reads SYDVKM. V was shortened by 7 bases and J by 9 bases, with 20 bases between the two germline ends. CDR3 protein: CASTTPGVQVTQYF. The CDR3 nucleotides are TGTGCCAGCACCACACCGGGGGTCCAGGTGACGCAGTATTTT.

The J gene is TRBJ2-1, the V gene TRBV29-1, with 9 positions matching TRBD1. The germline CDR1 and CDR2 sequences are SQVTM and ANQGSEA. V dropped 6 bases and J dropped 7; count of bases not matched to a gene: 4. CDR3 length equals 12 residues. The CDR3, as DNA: TGCAGCGTAACCGGGACAGGGAATGAGCAGTTCTTC. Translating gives CSVTGTGNEQFF.